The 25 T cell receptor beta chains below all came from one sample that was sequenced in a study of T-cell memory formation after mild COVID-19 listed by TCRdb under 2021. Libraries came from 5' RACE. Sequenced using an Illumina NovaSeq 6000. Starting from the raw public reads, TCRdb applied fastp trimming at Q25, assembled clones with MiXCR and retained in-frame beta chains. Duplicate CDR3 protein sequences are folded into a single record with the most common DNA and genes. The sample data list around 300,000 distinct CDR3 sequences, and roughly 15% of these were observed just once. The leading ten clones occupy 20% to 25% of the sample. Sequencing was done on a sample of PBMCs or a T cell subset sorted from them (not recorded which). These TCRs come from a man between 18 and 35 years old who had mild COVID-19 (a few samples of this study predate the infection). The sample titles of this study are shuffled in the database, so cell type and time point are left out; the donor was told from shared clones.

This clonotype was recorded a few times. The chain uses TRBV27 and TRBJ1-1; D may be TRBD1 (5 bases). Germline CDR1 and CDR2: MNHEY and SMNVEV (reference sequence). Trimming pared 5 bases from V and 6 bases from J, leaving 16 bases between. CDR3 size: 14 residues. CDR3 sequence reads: CASSPLVGTSEAFF. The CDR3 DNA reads TGTGCCAGCAGTCCCCTCGTGGGGACGTCTGAAGCTTTCTTT.

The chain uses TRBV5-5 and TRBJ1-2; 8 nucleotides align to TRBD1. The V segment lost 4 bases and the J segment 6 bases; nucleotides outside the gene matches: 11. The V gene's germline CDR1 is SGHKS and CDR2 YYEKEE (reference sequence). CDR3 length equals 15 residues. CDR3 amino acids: CASSLTLDREDGYTF. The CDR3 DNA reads TGTGCCAGCAGCCTAACCCTGGACAGGGAGGATGGCTACACCTTC.

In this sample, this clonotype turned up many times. For the CDR3, the DNA is TGCAGTGCTAGAGTCGGGCTCGCCGAGGAGTGGGGCACAGATACGCAGTATTTT. It specifies CSARVGLAEEWGTDTQYF. The rearrangement uses TRBV20-1 and TRBJ2-3; D not resolved. V lost 1 base and J 1 base, leaving 21 bases between the germline ends. The germline V gene encodes CDR1 DFQATT and CDR2 SNEGSKA (reference sequence). The CDR3 covers 18 residues.

The CDR3 loop reads CASSLERGRGGELFF. CDR3 DNA: TGTGCCAGCAGCTTAGAGAGGGGCCGCGGCGGGGAGCTGTTTTTT. The chain couples TRBV11-3 to TRBJ2-2, with D perhaps being TRBD1 or TRBD2 (5 bases each). V was pared by 0 bases and J by 7 bases, with 12 bases between. The CDR3 is 15 amino acids. CDR1 and CDR2 from the germline V gene are SGHNT and YENEEA.

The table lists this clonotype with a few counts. CDR3 protein: CASSSMTVGTEAFF. The DNA of the CDR3 is TGTGCCAGCAGCTCTATGACCGTGGGCACTGAAGCTTTCTTT. The chain links TRBV7-6 to TRBJ1-1; unclear D gene. This CDR3 has 14 amino acids. CDR1 and CDR2 from the germline V gene are SGHVS and FNYEAQ. Trimming shortened V by 4 bases and J by 4 bases, and 13 bases separated the two germline ends.

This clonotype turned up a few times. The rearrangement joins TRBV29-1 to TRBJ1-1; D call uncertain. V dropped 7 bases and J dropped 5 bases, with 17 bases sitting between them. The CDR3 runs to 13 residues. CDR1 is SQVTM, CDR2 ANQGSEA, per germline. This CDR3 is CSAEPDAGTEAFF. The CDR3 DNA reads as TGCAGCGCCGAACCCGATGCGGGAACTGAAGCTTTCTTT.

The CDR3 here is CASSLWGREETQYF. In DNA form, the CDR3 reads TGCGCCAGCAGCTTGTGGGGGCGAGAAGAGACCCAGTACTTC. The chain uses TRBV5-1 and TRBJ2-5; D is perhaps TRBD1 (6 bases). V lost 1 base and J 3 bases, leaving 10 bases between the germline ends. CDR1 SGHRS and CDR2 YFSETQ come from the germline V gene. The CDR3 spans 14 residues. Based on the CDR3 plus reference TRBV5-1 and TRBJ2-5, the full variable domain is KAGVTQTPRYLIKTRGQQVTLSCSPISGHRSVSWYQQTPGQGLQFLFEYFSETQRNKGNFPGRFSGRQFSNSRSEMNVSTLELGDSALYLCASSLWGREETQYFGPGTRLLVL.

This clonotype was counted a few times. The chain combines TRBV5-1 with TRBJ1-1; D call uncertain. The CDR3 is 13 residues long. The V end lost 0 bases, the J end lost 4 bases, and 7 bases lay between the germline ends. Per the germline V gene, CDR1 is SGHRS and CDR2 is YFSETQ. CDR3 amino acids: CASSLAGATEAFF. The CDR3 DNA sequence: TGCGCCAGCAGCTTGGCCGGCGCCACTGAAGCTTTCTTT.

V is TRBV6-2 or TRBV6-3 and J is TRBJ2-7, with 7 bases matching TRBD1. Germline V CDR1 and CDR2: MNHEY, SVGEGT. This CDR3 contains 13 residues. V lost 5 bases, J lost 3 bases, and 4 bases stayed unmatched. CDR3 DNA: TGTGCCAGCAGTCCAGGACAGGACTACGAGCAGTACGTC. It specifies CASSPGQDYEQYV.

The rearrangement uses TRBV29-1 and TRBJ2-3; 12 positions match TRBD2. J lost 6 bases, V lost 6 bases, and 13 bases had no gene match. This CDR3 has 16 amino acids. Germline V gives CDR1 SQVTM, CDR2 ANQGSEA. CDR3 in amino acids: CSVETSGGIPLDTQYF. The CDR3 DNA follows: TGCAGCGTCGAAACTAGCGGGGGGATCCCCTTGGATACGCAGTATTTT.

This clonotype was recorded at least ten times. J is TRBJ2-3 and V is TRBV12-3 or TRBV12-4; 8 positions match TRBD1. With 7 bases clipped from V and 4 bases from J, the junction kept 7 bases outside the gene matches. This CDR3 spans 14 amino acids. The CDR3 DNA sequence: TGTGCCAGCACACTACAGGGGGGCCCAGATACGCAGTATTTT. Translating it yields CASTLQGGPDTQYF.

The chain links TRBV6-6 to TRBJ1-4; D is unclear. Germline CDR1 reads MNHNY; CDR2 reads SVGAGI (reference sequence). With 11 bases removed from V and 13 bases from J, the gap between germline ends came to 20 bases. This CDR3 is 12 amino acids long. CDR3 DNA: TGTGCCGCCAATGGGCCCAGGCGGGGACTGTTTTTT. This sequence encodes CAANGPRRGLFF.

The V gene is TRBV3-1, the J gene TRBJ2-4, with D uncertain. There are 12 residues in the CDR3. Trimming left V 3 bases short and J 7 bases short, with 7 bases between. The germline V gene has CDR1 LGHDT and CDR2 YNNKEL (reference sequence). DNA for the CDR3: TGTGCCAGCAGCCATTCAGCGAACATTCAGTACTTC. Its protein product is CASSHSANIQYF.

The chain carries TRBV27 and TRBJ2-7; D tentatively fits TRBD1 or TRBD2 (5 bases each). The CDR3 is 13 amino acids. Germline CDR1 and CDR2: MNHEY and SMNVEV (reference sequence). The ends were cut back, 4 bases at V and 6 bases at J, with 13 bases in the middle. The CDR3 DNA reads TGTGCCAGCAGTTCCCATGGGGCGGGCGAGCAGTACTTC. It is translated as CASSSHGAGEQYF.

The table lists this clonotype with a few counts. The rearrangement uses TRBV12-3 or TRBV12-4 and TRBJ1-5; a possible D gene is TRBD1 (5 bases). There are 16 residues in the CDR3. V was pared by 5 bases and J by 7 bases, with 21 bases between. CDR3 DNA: TGTGCCAGCAGTCCCCCCCTGCTGGGGGTCTACCAGCCCCAGCATTTT. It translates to CASSPPLLGVYQPQHF.

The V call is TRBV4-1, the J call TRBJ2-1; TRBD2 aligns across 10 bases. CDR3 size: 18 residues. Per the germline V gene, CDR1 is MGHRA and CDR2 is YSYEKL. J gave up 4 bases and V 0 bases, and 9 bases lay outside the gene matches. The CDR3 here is CASSQDPLPSGGYNEQFF. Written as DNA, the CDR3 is TGCGCCAGCAGCCAAGATCCTCTCCCTAGCGGGGGTTACAATGAGCAGTTCTTC.

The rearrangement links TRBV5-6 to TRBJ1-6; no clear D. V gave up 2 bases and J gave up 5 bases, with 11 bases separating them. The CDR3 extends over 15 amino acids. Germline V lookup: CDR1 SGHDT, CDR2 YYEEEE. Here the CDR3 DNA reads TGTGCCAGCAGCTTACCCTCCAAGCATAATTCACCCCTCCACTTT. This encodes CASSLPSKHNSPLHF.

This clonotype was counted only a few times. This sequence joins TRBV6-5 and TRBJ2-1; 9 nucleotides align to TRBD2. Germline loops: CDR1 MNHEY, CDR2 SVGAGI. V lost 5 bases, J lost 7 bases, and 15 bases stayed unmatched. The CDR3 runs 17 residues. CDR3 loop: CASSTRSSGATPNEQFF. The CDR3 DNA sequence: TGTGCCAGCAGTACCCGTTCTAGCGGGGCAACTCCTAATGAGCAGTTCTTC.

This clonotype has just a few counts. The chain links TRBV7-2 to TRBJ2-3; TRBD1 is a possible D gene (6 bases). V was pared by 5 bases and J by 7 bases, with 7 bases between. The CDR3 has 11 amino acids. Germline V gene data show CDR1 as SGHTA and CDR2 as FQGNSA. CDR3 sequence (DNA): TGTGCCAGCAGCCAGGGGAATACGCAGTATTTT. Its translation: CASSQGNTQYF.

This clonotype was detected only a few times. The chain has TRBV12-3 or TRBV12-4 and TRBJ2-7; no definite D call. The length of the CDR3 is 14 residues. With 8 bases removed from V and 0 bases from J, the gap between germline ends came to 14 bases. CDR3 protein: CASPRTRSSYEQYV. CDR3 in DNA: TGTGCCAGCCCTCGAACCCGGAGCTCCTACGAGCAGTACGTC.

The CDR3 region has the DNA TGTGCCAGCAGACACTGGGAGCTCCCCGGGGAGACCCAGTACTTC. Translation gives CASRHWELPGETQYF. The rearrangement joins TRBV6-2 or TRBV6-3 to TRBJ2-5, with a weak D call TRBD2 (5 bases). The V end lost 6 bases, the J end lost 5 bases, and 19 bases lay between the germline ends. The CDR3 sequence is 15 residues long. CDR1 is MNHEY and CDR2 is SVGEGT in the germline V gene.

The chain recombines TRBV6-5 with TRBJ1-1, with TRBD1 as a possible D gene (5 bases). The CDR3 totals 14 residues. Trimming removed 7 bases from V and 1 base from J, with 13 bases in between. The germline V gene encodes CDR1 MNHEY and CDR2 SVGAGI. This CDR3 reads CASILGGANTEAFF. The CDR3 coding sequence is TGTGCCAGCATCCTGGGTGGGGCGAACACTGAAGCTTTCTTT.

The CDR3 reads CASSFKDTNLYEQYF. The CDR3 DNA sequence: TGTGCCAGCAGCTTTAAAGACACCAACCTCTACGAGCAGTACTTC. V is TRBV7-6 and J is TRBJ2-7; no clear D. There are 15 residues in the CDR3. Germline CDR1 and CDR2: SGHVS and FNYEAQ. The V gene lost 3 bases and the J gene lost 3 bases, with 15 bases spanning the gap.

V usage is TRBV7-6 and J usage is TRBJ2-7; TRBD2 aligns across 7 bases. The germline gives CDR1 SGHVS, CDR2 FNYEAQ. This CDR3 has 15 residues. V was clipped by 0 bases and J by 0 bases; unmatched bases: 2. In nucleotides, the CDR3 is TGTGCCAGCAGCTTAGCGGCGGGAGACTCCTACGAGCAGTACGTC. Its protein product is CASSLAAGDSYEQYV.

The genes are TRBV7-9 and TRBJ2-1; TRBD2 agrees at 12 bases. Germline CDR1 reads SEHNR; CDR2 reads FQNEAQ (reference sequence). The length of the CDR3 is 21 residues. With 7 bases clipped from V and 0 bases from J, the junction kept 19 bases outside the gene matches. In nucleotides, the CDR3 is TGTGCCAGCAACGGCCCGAGAGTCGCTAGCGGGGGGGAGAGCTCCTACAATGAGCAGTTCTTC. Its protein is CASNGPRVASGGESSYNEQFF.